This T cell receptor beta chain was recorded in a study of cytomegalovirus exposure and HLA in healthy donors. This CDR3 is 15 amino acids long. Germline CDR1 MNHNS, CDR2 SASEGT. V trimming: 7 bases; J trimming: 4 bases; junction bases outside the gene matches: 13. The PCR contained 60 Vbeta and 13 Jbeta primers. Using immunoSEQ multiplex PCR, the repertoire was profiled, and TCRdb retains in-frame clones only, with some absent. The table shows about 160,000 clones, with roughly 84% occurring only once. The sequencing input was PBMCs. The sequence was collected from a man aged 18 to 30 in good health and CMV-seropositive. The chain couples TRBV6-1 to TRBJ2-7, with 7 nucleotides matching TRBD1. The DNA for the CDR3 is TGTGCCAGCACTCTTTCGACAGGGACAAATTACGAGCAGTACTTC. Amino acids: CASTLSTGTNYEQYF.